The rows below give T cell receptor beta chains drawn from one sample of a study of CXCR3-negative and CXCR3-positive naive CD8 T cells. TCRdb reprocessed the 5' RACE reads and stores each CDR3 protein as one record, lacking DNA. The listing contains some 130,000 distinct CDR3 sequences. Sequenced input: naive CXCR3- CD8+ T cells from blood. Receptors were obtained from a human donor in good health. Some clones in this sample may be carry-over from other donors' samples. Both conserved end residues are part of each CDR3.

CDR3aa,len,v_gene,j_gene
CASSEYRPEHGNTIYF,16,TRBV25-1,TRBJ1-3
CASSSSGARGQPQHF,15,TRBV28,TRBJ1-5
CASMPAGGPETQYF,14,TRBV12-3/TRBV12-4,TRBJ2-5
CASSPPQHVSYEQYF,15,TRBV18,TRBJ2-7
CSACVAAHNEQFF,13,TRBV20-1,TRBJ2-1
CASTPGAGGNSPLHF,15,TRBV6-6,TRBJ1-6
CASSLSQGPYNEQFF,15,TRBV27,TRBJ2-1
CASSERRGDEQFF,13,TRBV7-9,TRBJ2-1
CASSLRLGEQCF,12,TRBV7-9,TRBJ2-7
CASSQGQGIYNEQFF,15,TRBV4-1,TRBJ2-1
CASSKNRDDTDTQYF,15,TRBV7-9,TRBJ2-3
CASSPDRMPSGRAGELFF,18,TRBV12-3/TRBV12-4,TRBJ2-2
CASSQGWQRGVETQYF,16,TRBV4-3,TRBJ2-5
CASRPPGLSTDTQYF,15,TRBV28,TRBJ2-3
CASSIRTRNSYNEQFF,16,TRBV19,TRBJ2-1
CASSGQGLEETQYF,14,TRBV19,TRBJ2-5
CASSLGIEQFF,11,TRBV7-9,TRBJ2-1
CASSEDGQNTGELFF,15,TRBV7-9,TRBJ2-2
CASSQDVGDRGHEQYF,16,TRBV7-6,TRBJ2-7
CASSLGSPSWDEQFF,15,TRBV5-6,TRBJ2-1
CASSPGTSELRPF,13,TRBV19,TRBJ2-7
CSATGTGSYEQYF,13,TRBV29-1,TRBJ2-7
CSVLAGPPEQYF,12,TRBV29-1,TRBJ2-7
CASSQEETVAGELFF,15,TRBV4-1,TRBJ2-2
CASSHFFEGNTEAFF,15,TRBV2,TRBJ1-1
CASIFDLAGAYEQYF,15,TRBV28,TRBJ2-7
CASSQEGASSYEQYF,15,TRBV4-1,TRBJ2-7
CATSSGQRLYGYTF,14,TRBV15,TRBJ1-2
CASSYPDREAFF,12,TRBV6-2/TRBV6-3,TRBJ1-1
CSVEDSDGSYEQYF,14,TRBV29-1,TRBJ2-7
CASSAQGNNLNYGYTF,16,TRBV28,TRBJ1-2
CASSPDRGWVTGELFF,16,TRBV4-1,TRBJ2-2
CASSQKSGTAAYEQYF,16,TRBV7-2,TRBJ2-7
CSVEESKASTDTQYF,15,TRBV29-1,TRBJ2-3
CASRLYENTEAFF,13,TRBV5-1,TRBJ1-1
CASSRTSGPYEQYF,14,TRBV7-9,TRBJ2-7
CASSPGGNQPQHF,13,TRBV7-6,TRBJ1-5
CASSLGRAGEQFF,13,TRBV12-3/TRBV12-4,TRBJ2-1
CSAREMGQTYGYTF,14,TRBV20-1,TRBJ1-2
CATSGGKGTDTQYF,14,TRBV24-1,TRBJ2-3
CASSLVQAPTYEQYF,15,TRBV7-2,TRBJ2-7
CASSQKVPTTTYEQYF,16,TRBV3-1,TRBJ2-7
CASSQSMGRTSGATDTQYF,19,TRBV4-3,TRBJ2-3
CASSVGGHNEQFF,13,TRBV19,TRBJ2-1
CASRYPYQYEQYF,13,TRBV7-7,TRBJ2-7
CASSPLAGGNTQYF,14,TRBV27,TRBJ2-3
CSVEGLMGTEAFF,13,TRBV29-1,TRBJ1-1
CASSGREEGTDTQYF,15,TRBV5-6,TRBJ2-3
CSVVSRTPQGTSYEQYF,17,TRBV29-1,TRBJ2-7
CSAAGLAASSSYEQYF,16,TRBV29-1,TRBJ2-7
CASSSFDGQVYGYTF,15,TRBV12-3/TRBV12-4,TRBJ1-2
CATSDFDGSGSPGELFF,17,TRBV24-1,TRBJ2-2
CSASPYGRRRNEQFF,15,TRBV20-1,TRBJ2-1
CASSLLSSYNEQFF,14,TRBV28,TRBJ2-1
CASSQGSNGRTEAFF,15,TRBV4-1,TRBJ1-1
CARRGGTPFHEQFF,14,TRBV24-1,TRBJ2-1
CSVDRQGDPEQFF,13,TRBV29-1,TRBJ2-1